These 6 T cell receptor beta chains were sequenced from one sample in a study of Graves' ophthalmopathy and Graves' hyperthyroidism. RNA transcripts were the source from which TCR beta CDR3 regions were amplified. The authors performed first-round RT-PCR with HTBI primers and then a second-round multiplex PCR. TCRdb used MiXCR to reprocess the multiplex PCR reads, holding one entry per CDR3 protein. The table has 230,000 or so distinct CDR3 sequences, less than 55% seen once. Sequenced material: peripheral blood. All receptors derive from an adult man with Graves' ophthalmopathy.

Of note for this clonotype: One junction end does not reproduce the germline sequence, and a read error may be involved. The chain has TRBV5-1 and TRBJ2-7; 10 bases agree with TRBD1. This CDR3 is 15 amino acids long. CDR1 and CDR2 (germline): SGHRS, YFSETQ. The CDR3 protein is CASSSSTGGLFEQYF. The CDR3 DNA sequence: TGCGCCAGCAGCTCCTCGACAGGGGGCCTTTTCGAGCAGTACTTT.

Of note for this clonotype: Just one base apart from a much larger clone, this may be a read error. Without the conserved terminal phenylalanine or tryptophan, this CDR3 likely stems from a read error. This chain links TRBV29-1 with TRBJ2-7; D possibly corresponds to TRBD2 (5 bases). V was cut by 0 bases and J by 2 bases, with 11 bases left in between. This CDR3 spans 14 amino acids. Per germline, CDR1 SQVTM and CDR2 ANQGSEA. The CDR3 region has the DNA TGCAGCGTTGAAGATCGAGAGGGTGCCTACGAGCAGTACCTC. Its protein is CSVEDREGAYEQYL.

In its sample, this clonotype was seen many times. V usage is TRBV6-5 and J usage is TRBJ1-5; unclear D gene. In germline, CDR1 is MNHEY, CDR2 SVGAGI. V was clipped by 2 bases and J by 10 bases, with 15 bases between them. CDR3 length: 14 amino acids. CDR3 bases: TGTGCCAGCAGTTACGCAGATTTCATCAAACCCCAGCATTTT. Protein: CASSYADFIKPQHF.

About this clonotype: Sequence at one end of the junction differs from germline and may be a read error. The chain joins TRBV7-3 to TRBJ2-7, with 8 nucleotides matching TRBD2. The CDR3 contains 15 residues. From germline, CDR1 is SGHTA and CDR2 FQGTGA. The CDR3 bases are TGTGCCAGCAGCTCAGGCCCGGGACTAGTCTACGAGCAGTGCTTC. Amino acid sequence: CASSSGPGLVYEQCF.

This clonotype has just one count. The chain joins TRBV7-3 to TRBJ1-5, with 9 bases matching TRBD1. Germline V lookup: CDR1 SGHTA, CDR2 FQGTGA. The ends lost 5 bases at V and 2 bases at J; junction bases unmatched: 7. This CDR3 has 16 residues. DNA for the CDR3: TGTGCCAGCAGCCCTAGGGGACAGGGTGGCAATCAGCCCCAGCATTTT. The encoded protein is CASSPRGQGGNQPQHF.

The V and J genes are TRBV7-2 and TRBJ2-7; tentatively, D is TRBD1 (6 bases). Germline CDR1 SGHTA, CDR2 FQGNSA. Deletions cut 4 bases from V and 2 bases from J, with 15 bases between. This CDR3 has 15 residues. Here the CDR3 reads CASSSSTGSAYEQYF. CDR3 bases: TGTGCCAGCAGCTCGAGCACAGGGTCCGCCTACGAGCAGTACTTC.